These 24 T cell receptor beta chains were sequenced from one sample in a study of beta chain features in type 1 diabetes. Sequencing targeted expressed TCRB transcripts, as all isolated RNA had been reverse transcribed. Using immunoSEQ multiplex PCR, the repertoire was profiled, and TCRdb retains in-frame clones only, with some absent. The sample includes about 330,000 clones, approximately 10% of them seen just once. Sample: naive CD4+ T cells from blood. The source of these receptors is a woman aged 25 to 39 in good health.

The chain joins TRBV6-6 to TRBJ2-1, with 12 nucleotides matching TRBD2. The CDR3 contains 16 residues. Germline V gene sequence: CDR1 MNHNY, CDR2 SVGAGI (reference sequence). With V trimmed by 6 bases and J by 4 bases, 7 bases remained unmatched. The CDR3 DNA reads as TGTGCCAGCAGCCCCCGACTAGCGGGAGCTTACAATGAGCAGTTCTTC. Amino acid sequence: CASSPRLAGAYNEQFF.

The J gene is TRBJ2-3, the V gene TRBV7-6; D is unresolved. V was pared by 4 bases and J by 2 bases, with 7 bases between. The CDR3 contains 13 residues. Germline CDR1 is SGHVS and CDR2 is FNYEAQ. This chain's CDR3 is CASSSTFTDTQYF. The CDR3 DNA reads TGTGCCAGCAGCTCTACGTTCACAGATACGCAGTATTTT.

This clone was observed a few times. The CDR3 spells CASRSGAAGDTEAFF. The CDR3, as DNA: TGTGCCAGCAGGTCAGGGGCCGCGGGGGACACTGAAGCTTTCTTT. The chain carries TRBV6-5 and TRBJ1-1, with D possibly being TRBD1 (6 bases). V was shortened by 6 bases and J by 3 bases, with 17 bases between the two germline ends. Germline CDR1 MNHEY, CDR2 SVGAGI. The CDR3 runs 15 residues.

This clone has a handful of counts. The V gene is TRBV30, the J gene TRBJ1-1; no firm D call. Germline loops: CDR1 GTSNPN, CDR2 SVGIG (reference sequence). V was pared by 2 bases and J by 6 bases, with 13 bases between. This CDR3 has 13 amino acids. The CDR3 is CAWSIQVMAEAFF. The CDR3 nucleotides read TGTGCCTGGAGTATCCAGGTAATGGCTGAAGCTTTCTTT.

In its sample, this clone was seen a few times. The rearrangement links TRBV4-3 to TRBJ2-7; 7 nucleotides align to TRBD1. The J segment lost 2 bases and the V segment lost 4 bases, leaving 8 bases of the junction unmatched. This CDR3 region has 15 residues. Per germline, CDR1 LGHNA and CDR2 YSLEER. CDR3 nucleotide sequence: TGCGCCAGCAGCCGACAGACAGGGAGCACCTACGAGCAGTACTTC. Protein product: CASSRQTGSTYEQYF.

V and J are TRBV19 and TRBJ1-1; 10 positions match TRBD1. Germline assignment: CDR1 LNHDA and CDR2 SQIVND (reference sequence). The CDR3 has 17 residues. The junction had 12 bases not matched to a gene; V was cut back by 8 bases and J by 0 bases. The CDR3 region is CASSEGLGQGMNTEAFF. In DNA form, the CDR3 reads TGTGCCAGTTCGGAGGGCCTGGGACAGGGGATGAACACTGAAGCTTTCTTT.

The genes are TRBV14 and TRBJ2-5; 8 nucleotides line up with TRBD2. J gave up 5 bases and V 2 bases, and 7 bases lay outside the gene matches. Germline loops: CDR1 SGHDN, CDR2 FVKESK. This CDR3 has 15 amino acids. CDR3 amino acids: CASSQPSGYFETQYF. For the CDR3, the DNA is TGTGCCAGCAGCCAACCTAGCGGGTATTTCGAGACCCAGTACTTC.

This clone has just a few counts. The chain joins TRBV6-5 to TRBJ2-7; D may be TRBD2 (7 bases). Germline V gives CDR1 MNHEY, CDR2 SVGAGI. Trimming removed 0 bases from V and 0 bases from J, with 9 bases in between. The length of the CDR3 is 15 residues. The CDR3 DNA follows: TGTGCCAGCAGTTACTCCGGGGGGCACTCCTACGAGCAGTACTTC. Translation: CASSYSGGHSYEQYF.

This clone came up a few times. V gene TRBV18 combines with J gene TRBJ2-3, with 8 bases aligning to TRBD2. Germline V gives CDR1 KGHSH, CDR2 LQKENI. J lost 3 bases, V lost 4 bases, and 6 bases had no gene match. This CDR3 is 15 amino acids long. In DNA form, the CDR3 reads TGTGCCAGCTCACATGCGAAGCGGGAGACAGATACGCAGTATTTT. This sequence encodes CASSHAKRETDTQYF.

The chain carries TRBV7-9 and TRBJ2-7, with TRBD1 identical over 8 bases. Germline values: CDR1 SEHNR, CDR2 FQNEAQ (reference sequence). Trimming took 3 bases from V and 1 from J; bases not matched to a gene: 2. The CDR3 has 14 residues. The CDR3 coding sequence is TGTGCCAGCAGCTTGGACAGGGCGTCCTACGAGCAGTACTTC. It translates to CASSLDRASYEQYF.

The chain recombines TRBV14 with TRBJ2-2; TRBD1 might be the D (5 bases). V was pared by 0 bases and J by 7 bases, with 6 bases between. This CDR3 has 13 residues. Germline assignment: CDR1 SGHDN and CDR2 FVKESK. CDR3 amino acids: CASSQDRVGELFF. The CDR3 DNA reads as TGTGCCAGCAGCCAAGACAGGGTCGGGGAGCTGTTTTTT.

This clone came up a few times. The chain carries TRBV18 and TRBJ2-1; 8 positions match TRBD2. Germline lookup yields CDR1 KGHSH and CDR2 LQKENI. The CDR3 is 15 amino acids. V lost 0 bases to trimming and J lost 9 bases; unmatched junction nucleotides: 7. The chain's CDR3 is CASSPPGMAGGEQFF. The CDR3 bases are TGTGCCAGCTCACCACCGGGGATGGCGGGAGGTGAGCAGTTCTTC.

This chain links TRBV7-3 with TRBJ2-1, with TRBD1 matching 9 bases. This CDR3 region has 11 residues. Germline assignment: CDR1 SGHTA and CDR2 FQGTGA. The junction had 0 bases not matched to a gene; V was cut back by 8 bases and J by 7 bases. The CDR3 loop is CASGQGNEQFF. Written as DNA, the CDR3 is TGTGCCAGCGGACAGGGGAATGAGCAGTTCTTC.

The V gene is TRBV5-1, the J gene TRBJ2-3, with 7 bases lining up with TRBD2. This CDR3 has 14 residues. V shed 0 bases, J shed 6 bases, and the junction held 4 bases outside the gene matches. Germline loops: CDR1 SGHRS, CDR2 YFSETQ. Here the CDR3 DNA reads TGCGCCAGCAGCTTGGTGGGAGGGAGCGATACGCAGTATTTT. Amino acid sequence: CASSLVGGSDTQYF. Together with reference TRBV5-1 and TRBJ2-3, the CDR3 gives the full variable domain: KAGVTQTPRYLIKTRGQQVTLSCSPISGHRSVSWYQQTPGQGLQFLFEYFSETQRNKGNFPGRFSGRQFSNSRSEMNVSTLELGDSALYLCASSLVGGSDTQYFGPGTRLTVL.

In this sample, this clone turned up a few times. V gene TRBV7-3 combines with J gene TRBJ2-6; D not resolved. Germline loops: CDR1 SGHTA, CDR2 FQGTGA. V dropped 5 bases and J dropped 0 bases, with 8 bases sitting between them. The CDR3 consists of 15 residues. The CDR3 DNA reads TGTGCCAGCAGCCCCAGCGACTCTGGGGCCAACGTCCTGACTTTC. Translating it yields CASSPSDSGANVLTF. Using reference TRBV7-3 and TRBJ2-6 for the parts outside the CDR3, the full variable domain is GAGVSQTPSNKVTEKGKYVELRCDPISGHTALYWYRQSLGQGPEFLIYFQGTGAADDSGLPNDRFFAVRPEGSVSTLKIQRTERGDSAVYLCASSPSDSGANVLTFGAGSRLTVL.

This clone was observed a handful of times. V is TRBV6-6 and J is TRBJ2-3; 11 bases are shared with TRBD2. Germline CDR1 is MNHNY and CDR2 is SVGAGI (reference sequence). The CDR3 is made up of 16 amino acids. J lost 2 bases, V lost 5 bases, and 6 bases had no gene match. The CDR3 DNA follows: TGTGCCAGCAGTCAGATAGCGGGAGGGTTCACAGATACGCAGTATTTT. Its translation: CASSQIAGGFTDTQYF.

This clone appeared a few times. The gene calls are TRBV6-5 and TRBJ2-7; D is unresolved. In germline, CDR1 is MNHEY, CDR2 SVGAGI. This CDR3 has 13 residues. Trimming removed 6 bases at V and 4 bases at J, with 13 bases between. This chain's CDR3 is CASSITVIYEQYF. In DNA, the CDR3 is TGTGCCAGCAGCATAACTGTGATTTACGAGCAGTACTTC.

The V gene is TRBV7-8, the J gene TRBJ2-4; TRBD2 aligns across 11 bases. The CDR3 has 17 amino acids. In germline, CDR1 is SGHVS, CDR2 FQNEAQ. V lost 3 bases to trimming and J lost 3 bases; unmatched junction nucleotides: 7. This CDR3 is CASSLELAGVGKNIQYF. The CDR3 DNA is TGTGCCAGCAGCTTGGAACTAGCGGGAGTCGGCAAAAACATTCAGTACTTC.

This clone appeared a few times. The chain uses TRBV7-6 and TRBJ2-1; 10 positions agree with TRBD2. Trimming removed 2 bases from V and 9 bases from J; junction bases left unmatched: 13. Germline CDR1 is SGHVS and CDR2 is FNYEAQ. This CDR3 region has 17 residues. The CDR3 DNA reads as TGTGCCAGCAGCTTATTCGGCGGGGCTAGCGGGAGAGTTGAGCAGTTCTTC. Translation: CASSLFGGASGRVEQFF. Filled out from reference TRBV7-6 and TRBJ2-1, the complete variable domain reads GAGVSQSPRYKVTKRGQDVALRCDPISGHVSLYWYRQALGQGPEFLTYFNYEAQQDKSGLPNDRFSAERPEGSISTLTIQRTEQRDSAMYRCASSLFGGASGRVEQFFGPGTRLTVL.

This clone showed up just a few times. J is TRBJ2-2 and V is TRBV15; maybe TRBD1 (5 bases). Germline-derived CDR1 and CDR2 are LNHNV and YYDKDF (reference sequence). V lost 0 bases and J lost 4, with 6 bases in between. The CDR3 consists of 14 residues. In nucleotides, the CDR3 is TGTGCCACCAGCAGAGAAAGGGGCACCGGGGAGCTGTTTTTT. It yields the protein CATSRERGTGELFF. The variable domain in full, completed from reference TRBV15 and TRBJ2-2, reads DAMVIQNPRYQVTQFGKPVTLSCSQTLNHNVMYWYQQKSSQAPKLLFHYYDKDFNNEADTPDNFQSRRPNTSFCFLDIRSPGLGDTAMYLCATSRERGTGELFFGEGSRLTVL.

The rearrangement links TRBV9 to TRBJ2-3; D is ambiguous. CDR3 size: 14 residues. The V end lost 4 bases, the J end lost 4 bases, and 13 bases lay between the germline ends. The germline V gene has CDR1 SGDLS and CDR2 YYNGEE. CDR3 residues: CASSPFGSSDTQYF. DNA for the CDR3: TGTGCCAGCAGCCCATTCGGTAGTTCAGATACGCAGTATTTT.

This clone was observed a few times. The CDR3 region is CASQISVSSYEQYF. CDR3 DNA: TGTGCCAGCCAAATCTCGGTTAGCTCCTACGAGCAGTACTTC. The chain is built from TRBV7-6 and TRBJ2-7; no clear D. This CDR3 is built from 14 residues. Deletions cut 8 bases from V and 0 bases from J, with 14 bases between. Germline CDR1 and CDR2: SGHVS and FNYEAQ.

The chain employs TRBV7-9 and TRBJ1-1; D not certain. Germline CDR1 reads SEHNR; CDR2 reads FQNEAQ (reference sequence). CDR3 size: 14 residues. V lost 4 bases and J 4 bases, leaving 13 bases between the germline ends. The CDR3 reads CASSYIGEGTEAFF. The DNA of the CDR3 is TGTGCCAGCAGCTACATTGGGGAGGGCACTGAAGCTTTCTTT.

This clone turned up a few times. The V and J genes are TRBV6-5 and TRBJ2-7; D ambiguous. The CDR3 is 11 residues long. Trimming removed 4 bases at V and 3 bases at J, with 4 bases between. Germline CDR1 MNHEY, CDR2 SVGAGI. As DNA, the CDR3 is TGTGCCAGCAGTTCTTACTACGAGCAGTACTTC. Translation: CASSSYYEQYF.